The 8 T cell receptor beta chains below all came from one sample that was sequenced in a study of blood T cell repertoires in COVID-19. The method was immunoSEQ multiplex PCR; TCRdb's version includes in-frame clones alone and lacks a portion of them. The sample yields about 130,000 clones, around 80% seen once. Sequenced material: peripheral blood. These receptors originate from a woman in her sixties with acute or convalescent COVID-19.

This chain links TRBV19 with TRBJ1-3; 7 bases line up with TRBD1. Germline lookup yields CDR1 LNHDA and CDR2 SQIVND (reference sequence). This CDR3 comprises 14 residues. The J segment lost 0 bases and the V segment lost 10 bases, leaving 6 bases of the junction unmatched. CDR3 bases: TGTGCCACCAAAGGGGGCCCCTCTGGAAACACCATATATTTT. Translation gives CATKGGPSGNTIYF.

This clone was observed a single time. The V and J genes are TRBV19 and TRBJ1-3, with 7 bases matching TRBD1. Germline values: CDR1 LNHDA, CDR2 SQIVND (reference sequence). V was pared by 5 bases and J by 1 base, with 11 bases of the junction left unmatched. This CDR3 has 17 residues. This CDR3 is CASSVPGQRLSGNTIYF. The CDR3 coding sequence is TGTGCCAGTAGTGTACCGGGACAGCGCTTATCTGGAAACACCATATATTTT.

The chain uses TRBV27 and TRBJ1-2; no reliable D call. This CDR3 contains 12 residues. With 6 bases removed from V and 4 bases from J, the gap between germline ends came to 9 bases. Germline V gene lookup returns CDR1 MNHEY and CDR2 SMNVEV (reference sequence). The CDR3 DNA reads as TGTGCCAGCAGCCTCTCCGGCTATGGCTACACCTTC. Its translation: CASSLSGYGYTF.

The chain couples TRBV6-1 to TRBJ1-6; maybe TRBD1 (5 bases). CDR1 is MNHNS and CDR2 is SASEGT in the germline V gene. This CDR3 comprises 14 residues. V shed 1 base and J shed 9 bases, with 10 bases lying between them. The CDR3 spells CASSEVQVGSPLHF. For the CDR3, the DNA is TGTGCCAGCAGTGAAGTACAGGTTGGTTCACCCCTCCACTTT.

The chain employs TRBV2 and TRBJ1-3; 9 nucleotides align to TRBD1. The CDR3 runs to 14 residues. Trimming at V came to 6 bases and at J to 7 bases, leaving 7 bases not matched to a gene. Germline CDR1 SNHLY, CDR2 FYNNEI. CDR3: CASRTGTGSNTIYF. The DNA of the CDR3 is TGTGCCAGCAGGACGGGGACAGGGAGCAACACCATATATTTT.

The chain carries TRBV24-1 and TRBJ1-2, with D unclear. There are 14 residues in the CDR3. Germline values: CDR1 KGHDR, CDR2 SFDVKD. V lost 4 bases to trimming and J lost 3 bases, with 11 bases between them. The CDR3 DNA reads as TGTGCCACCAGTGACTATGACATAGACTATGGCTACACCTTC. Its translation is CATSDYDIDYGYTF.

This chain connects TRBV7-9 to TRBJ2-2; 8 bases are shared with TRBD2. Germline CDR1 reads SEHNR; CDR2 reads FQNEAQ (reference sequence). V shed 8 bases and J 6 bases; nucleotides not matched to a gene: 8. The CDR3 loop spans 14 amino acids. CDR3 DNA sequence: TGTGCCAGCCGGGGACTAGGTCATGCCGGGGAGCTGTTTTTT. Protein sequence: CASRGLGHAGELFF.

The rearrangement uses TRBV21-1 and TRBJ1-5. TRBV21-1 is noted as a pseudogene. CDR3 length equals 12 residues. CDR3 bases: TGTGCCAGCAGCCCTACGGGGAAGCCCCAGCATTTT. It translates to CASSPTGKPQHF.